The 11 T cell receptor beta chains listed next were all sequenced from one sample in a study of technical replicates of blood from a handful of donors. Profiling relied on immunoSEQ multiplex PCR, and the TCRdb table lists in-frame clones only, not all of them. The data contain about 97,000 clones, approximately 96% of them singletons. The material sequenced was T cells isolated from PBMCs. These receptors all come from a human donor in good health.

This chain joins TRBV6-5 and TRBJ2-5, with D maybe TRBD1 (6 bases). V lost 2 bases and J lost 3, with 7 bases in between. CDR3 length equals 13 residues. In germline, CDR1 is MNHEY, CDR2 SVGAGI. CDR3: CASSYAGEETQYF. In DNA, the CDR3 is TGTGCCAGCAGTTACGCAGGGGAAGAGACCCAGTACTTC.

The chain has TRBV4-1 and TRBJ1-2; 7 bases match TRBD1. Looked up from germline, CDR1 is MGHRA and CDR2 is YSYEKL. This CDR3 contains 15 residues. Trimming at V came to 1 base and at J to 4 bases, leaving 6 bases not matched to a gene. The CDR3 reads CASSQVSGQSYGYTF. The CDR3 DNA reads TGCGCCAGCAGCCAAGTTTCGGGACAGAGCTATGGCTACACCTTC.

The rearrangement uses TRBV19 and TRBJ1-5, with a weak D call TRBD1 (6 bases). The CDR3 runs to 15 residues. Trimming took 1 base from V and 4 from J, leaving 11 bases between them. Germline CDR1 is LNHDA and CDR2 is SQIVND (reference sequence). CDR3 sequence: CASSIGQATNQPQHF. DNA of the CDR3: TGTGCCAGTAGTATAGGACAGGCTACAAATCAGCCCCAGCATTTT.

V and J are TRBV29-1 and TRBJ2-6; the match to TRBD1 covers 8 bases. CDR1 is SQVTM and CDR2 is ANQGSEA in the germline V gene. V lost 4 bases and J lost 2; bases outside the gene matches: 10. The CDR3 is 17 amino acids. The CDR3 sequence: CSVGFLQGVAGANVLTF. The CDR3 DNA follows: TGCAGCGTTGGATTCCTACAGGGGGTTGCTGGGGCCAACGTCCTGACTTTC.

This rearrangement joins TRBV28 to TRBJ2-5, with 8 bases fitting TRBD1. The CDR3 is 13 residues long. Germline V CDR1 and CDR2: MDHEN, SYDVKM. With 6 bases clipped from V and 9 bases from J, the junction kept 9 bases outside the gene matches. CDR3 DNA: TGTGCCAGCAGCCCCTTCGGGGGACAGGCCCAGTACTTC. It is translated as CASSPFGGQAQYF.

This chain connects TRBV19 to TRBJ1-6; weak D call: TRBD1 (5 bases). Trimming stripped 9 bases from V and 14 bases from J, with 14 bases between. The CDR3 totals 11 residues. Germline CDR1 and CDR2: LNHDA and SQIVND (reference sequence). The DNA for the CDR3 is TGTGCCAGCGCCGGGGCGGGAACCCTCCACTTT. Protein: CASAGAGTLHF.

J is TRBJ2-1 and V is TRBV10-3; possibly TRBD1 for D (6 bases). The germline V gene has CDR1 ENHRY and CDR2 SYGVKD. V shed 4 bases and J shed 2 bases, with 6 bases lying between them. There are 13 residues in the CDR3. The CDR3 reads CAISGGPYNEQFF. In DNA form, the CDR3 reads TGTGCCATCAGTGGGGGGCCCTACAATGAGCAGTTCTTC.

J is TRBJ2-1 and V is TRBV7-3, with 7 bases aligning to TRBD1. CDR3 length: 15 amino acids. Germline values: CDR1 SGHTA, CDR2 FQGTGA. V dropped 4 bases and J dropped 7; count of bases not matched to a gene: 10. The CDR3 DNA follows: TGTGCCAGCAGCTCTTACAACAGGGGTTCAAATGAGCAGTTCTTC. Protein sequence: CASSSYNRGSNEQFF.

This clone was seen more than once but under ten times. V gene TRBV5-1 combines with J gene TRBJ2-1; the match to TRBD1 covers 7 bases. Germline V gene lookup returns CDR1 SGHRS and CDR2 YFSETQ. The CDR3 covers 16 residues. After removal of 2 bases from V and 9 bases from J, the junction contained 14 bases not matched to a gene. The CDR3 DNA follows: TGCGCCAGCAGCTTCGGGGTAAGACAGGGAATTGTTGAGCAGTTCTTC. This sequence encodes CASSFGVRQGIVEQFF.

The rearrangement uses TRBV5-8 and TRBJ2-7; maybe TRBD2 (6 bases). There are 15 residues in the CDR3. The ends were cut back, 5 bases at V and 2 bases at J, with 17 bases in the middle. Germline assignment: CDR1 SGHTS and CDR2 YDEGEE. The CDR3 is CASSYRDSPTYEQYF. CDR3 nucleotide sequence: TGTGCCAGCAGTTACCGGGACTCGCCGACCTACGAGCAGTACTTC.

The J gene is TRBJ2-2, the V gene TRBV11-2; D is undetermined. This CDR3 has 13 amino acids. Germline V gene data show CDR1 as SGHAT and CDR2 as FQNNGV. The V end was cut by 5 bases, the J end by 7 bases, with 11 bases between. CDR3 DNA: TGTGCCAGCAGCCTCACCCTAGGCGGGGAGCTGTTTTTT. It specifies CASSLTLGGELFF.